The T cell receptor (beta chain) under discussion was sequenced for a study of blood T cell repertoires in COVID-19. For the study at large: Samples came from the United States, Italy and Spain, spanning acute and convalescent COVID-19. The analysed material was cDNA or gDNA that came from T cells, B-cell-depleted T cells, or PBMCs.

Per the authors' pipeline: Reference gene primer amplification in the assay estimated nucleated cell counts. Profiling relied on immunoSEQ multiplex PCR, and the TCRdb table lists in-frame clones only, not all of them. V and J calls and clone size follow that table, whereas D and trimming were derived from the DNA. The table includes roughly 100,000 clones, 85% to 90% detected once. The CDR3 runs 13 residues. The ends were cut back, 3 bases at V and 6 bases at J, with 9 bases in the middle. Germline CDR1 is LGHDT and CDR2 is YNNKEL (reference sequence). The chain uses TRBV3-1 (or the pseudogene TRBV3-2) and TRBJ2-1; D is possibly TRBD1 (5 bases). The TCR sequence derives from a human donor in a cohort sampled during active COVID-19. Sequenced sample: peripheral blood. CDR3 protein: CASSQGRGNEQFF. For the CDR3, the DNA is TGTGCCAGCAGCCAGGGTAGGGGCAATGAGCAGTTCTTC.